This T cell receptor beta chain was sequenced during a study of beta chain features in type 1 diabetes. Findings of the study overall: cDNA-based sequencing might over-represent cells highly expressing TCR.

CD4+ cells of the naive, central memory, regulatory and stem cell-like memory types were sorted via CD45RO/CCR7/CD25/CD127/CD95/CD27. Sequenced material consisted of expressed TCRB transcripts (all of the isolated RNA was reverse transcribed). This table comes from immunoSEQ multiplex PCR, and its TCRdb copy is limited to in-frame clones, with some not included. The data show about 900,000 clones, under 20% seen once. V gave up 4 bases and J gave up 3 bases; unmatched junction bases: 7. This CDR3 spans 15 amino acids. Germline V gene sequence: CDR1 SGDLS, CDR2 YYNGEE. Of note for this clone: Antigen: not known.

The rearrangement uses TRBV9 and TRBJ2-7; 10 positions agree with TRBD1. This sequence originates from a woman in her late teens or twenties in good health. Sequences were obtained from naive CD4+ T cells from blood. The CDR3 sequence is CASSQQGTGVYEQYF. CDR3 in DNA: TGTGCCAGCAGCCAACAGGGGACAGGGGTCTACGAGCAGTACTTC. The whole variable domain, remainder taken from reference TRBV9 and TRBJ2-7, is DSGVTQTPKHLITATGQRVTLRCSPRSGDLSVYWYQQSLDQGLQFLIQYYNGEERAKGNILERFSAQQFPDLHSELNLSSLELGDSALYFCASSQQGTGVYEQYFGPGTRLTVT.